These 14 T cell receptor beta chains were sequenced from one sample in a study of blood T cells in healthy people across ages. Then a second PCR, running about 7 to 11 cycles, was carried out with a sample-barcoded 5' primer and a J-beta primer mix. TCRdb reprocessed the 5' RACE reads with MiXCR, giving one entry per CDR3 protein. This table has 1 million to 1.2 million distinct CDR3 sequences, 35% to 40% appearing once. The specimen was blood. These receptors all come from a man aged 18 to 29 in good health.

This chain joins TRBV20-1 and TRBJ1-2; possible D gene TRBD1, 6 bases. The germline V gene has CDR1 DFQATT and CDR2 SNEGSKA (reference sequence). This CDR3 comprises 14 residues. The germline V and J ends were trimmed by 6 bases and 4 bases, with 18 bases remaining between them. CDR3 region: CSAPRRGAVYGYTF. DNA for the CDR3: TGCAGTGCACCCCGGAGGGGGGCGGTCTATGGCTACACCTTC.

This clonotype was observed a few times. The rearrangement uses TRBV5-1 and TRBJ2-1, with D maybe TRBD1 (5 bases). The ends were cut back, 0 bases at V and 3 bases at J, with 19 bases in the middle. The CDR3 consists of 18 residues. Germline values: CDR1 SGHRS, CDR2 YFSETQ. CDR3 nucleotide sequence: TGCGCCAGCAGCTTGGGTACCCCCCCGCAGGGCAACTACAATGAGCAGTTCTTC. Translation gives CASSLGTPPQGNYNEQFF. Using reference TRBV5-1 and TRBJ2-1 for the parts outside the CDR3, the full variable domain is KAGVTQTPRYLIKTRGQQVTLSCSPISGHRSVSWYQQTPGQGLQFLFEYFSETQRNKGNFPGRFSGRQFSNSRSEMNVSTLELGDSALYLCASSLGTPPQGNYNEQFFGPGTRLTVL.

The chain couples TRBV30 to TRBJ1-5; TRBD1 aligns across 9 bases. The CDR3 has 14 residues. Germline CDR1 and CDR2: GTSNPN and SVGIG (reference sequence). V lost 2 bases and J lost 4; bases outside the gene matches: 3. Here the CDR3 DNA reads TGTGCCTGGAGTATTGGGACAGGGAATCAGCCCCAGCATTTT. It encodes CAWSIGTGNQPQHF.

The chain carries TRBV7-2 and TRBJ1-2; a weak D match, TRBD1 (5 bases). Germline-derived CDR1 and CDR2 are SGHTA and FQGNSA. V was cut by 3 bases and J by 4 bases, with 15 bases left in between. The CDR3 runs to 15 residues. As DNA, the CDR3 is TGTGCCAGCAGCTTGGGGCGGGCAACCTTCTATGGCTACACCTTC. This codes for CASSLGRATFYGYTF.

The chain uses TRBV7-9 and TRBJ1-2; D uncertain. V was pared by 0 bases and J by 3 bases, with 14 bases between. Germline CDR1 reads SEHNR; CDR2 reads FQNEAQ (reference sequence). The CDR3 has 16 amino acids. The CDR3 DNA reads TGTGCCAGCAGCTTAGCGCTGGCCGGAAGCTACTATGGCTACACCTTC. Its protein is CASSLALAGSYYGYTF.

This clonotype occurred a few times. The chain combines TRBV12-5 with TRBJ2-2; TRBD1 aligns across 10 bases. The CDR3 is made up of 16 amino acids. V lost 5 bases and J lost 6; bases outside the gene matches: 9. Germline CDR1 is LGHNT and CDR2 is FRNRAP. The CDR3 DNA reads TGTGCTAGTGGTGCGCTTGGGACAGGGGTACCCGGGGAGCTGTTTTTT. Translated: CASGALGTGVPGELFF.

A few counts support this clonotype. V gene TRBV5-1 combines with J gene TRBJ2-3; no clear D gene. Germline V lookup: CDR1 SGHRS, CDR2 YFSETQ. The CDR3 spans 14 residues. Trimming removed 1 base at V and 1 base at J, with 7 bases between. CDR3 bases: TGCGCCAGCAGCTTGACTCTTCGCACAGATACGCAGTATTTT. Protein: CASSLTLRTDTQYF.

A remark on this clonotype: An end of the junction does not agree with germline; a read error may underlie this. The genes are TRBV5-1 and TRBJ2-3, with 7 bases aligning to TRBD1. The CDR3 contains 16 residues. Germline CDR1 SGHRS, CDR2 YFSETQ. The CDR3 sequence is CASSLGQGEGGDTRYF. The CDR3 nucleotides read TGCGCCAGCAGCTTGGGACAGGGTGAAGGTGGAGATACGCGGTATTTT.

As regards this clonotype: A much larger clone differs from this one at a single base, so this may be a read error. The chain combines TRBV7-8 with TRBJ2-7, with D possibly TRBD2 on 5 matching bases. The J call could be wrong; TRBJ2-5 is a better fit for the DNA end. This CDR3 is 14 amino acids long. CDR1 and CDR2 from the germline V gene are SGHVS and FQNEAQ. The CDR3 DNA follows: TGTGCCAGCAGCGGGAGATACACTGAAGGGACCCAGTACTTC. It specifies CASSGRYTEGTQYF.

About this clonotype: Sequence at one end of the junction differs from germline and may be a read error. V is TRBV20-1 and J is TRBJ1-2; 7 nucleotides align to TRBD1. The germline V gene encodes CDR1 DFQATT and CDR2 SNEGSKA (reference sequence). The CDR3 sequence is 16 residues long. CDR3 in DNA: TGCAGTGCTTCTCGTGTGGGACAGACAAGAGCCTATGGCCACACCTTC. Amino acids: CSASRVGQTRAYGHTF.

There are a few counts of this clonotype. The gene calls are TRBV27 and TRBJ2-7; possibly TRBD1 for D (5 bases). This CDR3 is built from 15 residues. The germline V and J ends were trimmed by 2 bases and 1 base, with 12 bases remaining between them. Germline CDR1 reads MNHEY; CDR2 reads SMNVEV (reference sequence). The DNA of the CDR3 is TGTGCCAGCAGTTTAGGGGCAAACCCGTCCTACGAGCAGTACTTC. Its translation: CASSLGANPSYEQYF.

The chain has TRBV11-3 and TRBJ1-1, with 8 bases lining up with TRBD1. This CDR3 region has 15 residues. The germline V gene has CDR1 SGHNT and CDR2 YENEEA. Losses at the gene ends were 7 bases for V and 1 base for J; bases not matched to a gene: 8. CDR3 nucleotides: TGTGCCAGCATCCCTTGGACAGGGAGGAACACTGAAGCTTTCTTT. Protein sequence: CASIPWTGRNTEAFF.

The table lists this clonotype with a few counts. The rearrangement uses TRBV6-5 and TRBJ1-5, with 8 nucleotides matching TRBD1. The CDR3 runs 19 residues. The germline gives CDR1 MNHEY, CDR2 SVGAGI. With 2 bases clipped from V and 0 bases from J, the junction kept 12 bases outside the gene matches. CDR3 DNA: TGTGCCAGCAGTTACCCACCGGGACAGGACCCATATAGCAATCAGCCCCAGCATTTT. Translation: CASSYPPGQDPYSNQPQHF.

The gene calls are TRBV2 and TRBJ2-2; either TRBD1 or TRBD2 may supply D (5 bases each). Germline V gene data show CDR1 as SNHLY and CDR2 as FYNNEI. The CDR3 has 16 residues. V lost 7 bases to trimming and J lost 1 base, with 16 bases between them. CDR3 loop: CASKGPGTKNTGELFF. The DNA for the CDR3 is TGTGCCAGCAAGGGCCCGGGGACCAAGAACACCGGGGAGCTGTTTTTT. The whole variable domain, remainder taken from reference TRBV2 and TRBJ2-2, is EPEVTQTPSHQVTQMGQEVILRCVPISNHLYFYWYRQILGQKVEFLVSFYNNEISEKSEIFDDQFSVERPDGSNFTLKIRSTKLEDSAMYFCASKGPGTKNTGELFFGEGSRLTVL.